This T cell receptor beta chain was identified in a study of radiotherapy plus CTLA-4 blockade in lung cancer. Study-level information: Disease control reached approximately 31%, with objective responses in 15% to 20%.

Focal radiation plus CTLA-4 blockade with ipilimumab was administered to patients who had chemo-refractory metastatic non-small-cell lung cancer. Details on this clone: Its target is not known.

Per the germline V gene, CDR1 is LGHNA and CDR2 is YNFKEQ. The CDR3 covers 14 residues. V was shortened by 10 bases and J by 8 bases, with 23 bases between the two germline ends. The assay was immunoSEQ multiplex PCR, and TCRdb's table has in-frame clones only and misses some. The sample has about 120,000 clones; more than 65% are singletons. General study findings and limits: Together with interferon-beta, which increased in serum after radiation, early dynamic changes in blood T cell clones were reportedly the best predictors of response.

Material: peripheral blood, obtained from a patient treated with radiotherapy plus ipilimumab. The chain joins TRBV4-2 to TRBJ1-2; D may be TRBD1 (5 bases). The origin of this receptor is a human donor with non-small cell lung cancer who had a partial response to radiotherapy plus ipilimumab. The CDR3 bases are TGTGCCATTGGGACTGAAAGGGCAGGAAAAGGCTACACCTTC. The encoded protein is CAIGTERAGKGYTF.